This T cell receptor (beta chain) came from a study of T cell repertoires in cytomegalovirus infection. The overall study: Alongside well-studied HLA-B-restricted CMV epitopes, recently identified HLA-C-restricted CMV epitopes were also used. General study findings and limits: Individuals carrying CMV plus the relevant HLA were identified by cumulative frequency of public TCR beta families.

In TCRdb, the reads were re-called with MiXCR into one record per CDR3 protein. The sample records hundreds of thousands of distinct CDR3 sequences, around 30% being singletons. This clonotype was found a few times. Its specificity is unknown. Looked up from germline, CDR1 is MNHNS and CDR2 is SASEGT. The CDR3 runs to 15 residues. V was pared by 4 bases and J by 4 bases, with 14 bases between. The receptor was isolated from a human donor in good health (CMV status not recorded). Some clones in this sample may be carry-over from other donors' samples. The sample in question was cultured CD8+ T cells from PBMCs, obtained from culture after CMV antigen stimulation. This sequence joins TRBV6-1 and TRBJ2-1, with unresolved D. CDR3 residues: CASSVRPQIYNEQFF. For the CDR3, the DNA is TGTGCCAGCAGTGTACGCCCCCAGATATACAATGAGCAGTTCTTC.